Reported below is one T cell receptor (beta chain). The data were taken from a study of T cells in Graves' hyperthyroidism and ophthalmopathy. Uncontrolled infection, other autoimmune disease, pregnancy or lactation excluded patients. The source material, RNA transcripts, was used to amplify TCR beta CDR3 regions. Initially, a first-round RT-PCR of the TCR CDR3 employed the HTBI primer set. From the multiplex PCR reads, TCRdb called clonotypes with MiXCR, one entry per CDR3 protein. The profile covers under 350,000 distinct CDR3 sequences, with about a sixth appearing a single time and 55% to 60% taken by the ten largest. The source material was blood. The TCR sequence derives from a woman aged 55 to 70 with Graves' ophthalmopathy.

For the CDR3, the DNA is TGCGCCAGCAGCTTGGGTCCTAGCGGGAGTTCCGCCGGGGAGCTGTTTTTT. It encodes CASSLGPSGSSAGELFF. This chain connects TRBV5-1 to TRBJ2-2; the match to TRBD2 covers 10 bases. V lost 0 bases to trimming and J lost 6 bases; unmatched junction nucleotides: 8. The CDR3 loop spans 17 amino acids. Germline CDR1 is SGHRS and CDR2 is YFSETQ.